A selection of T cell receptor beta chains follows, all from one sample in a study of metastatic and nonmetastatic thyroid tumors. Through MiXCR, TCRdb re-clonotyped the PCR reads. Of about 24,000 clones detected, approximately 19% appear once; the ten largest clones hold approximately 4.3%. Sequencing used blood. The receptors originated from a male donor with papillary thyroid cancer or a benign thyroid nodule (not recorded which). Some clones in this sample may be carry-over from other donors' samples. Each CDR3 is given with its conserved first and last residue. A D gene is named only where the DNA matches it firmly. Size is omitted from some rows. Given values are once, few, many or a class for expanded clones.

clone size: many
J gene: TRBJ2-7
V gene: TRBV3-1
D gene: TRBD2
CDR3 protein: CASSPTSPYEQYF
CDR3 DNA: TGTGCCAGCAGCCCGACTAGCCCCTACGAGCAGTACTTC

clone size: medium-sized
J gene: TRBJ2-3
V gene: TRBV6-1
D gene: .
CDR3 protein: CASSTIANTQYF
CDR3 DNA: TGTGCCAGCAGTACCATAGCGAATACGCAGTATTTT

clone size: many
J gene: TRBJ1-4
V gene: TRBV2
D gene: TRBD1
CDR3 protein: CASSETGTGNEKLFF
CDR3 DNA: TGTGCCAGCAGCGAGACCGGGACAGGGAATGAAAAACTGTTTTTT

clone size: few
J gene: TRBJ1-2
V gene: TRBV4-1
D gene: .
CDR3 protein: CASSQDRGRGYTF
CDR3 DNA: TGCGCCAGCAGCCAAGATCGGGGACGTGGCTACACCTTC

clone size: many
J gene: TRBJ1-6
V gene: TRBV30
D gene: .
CDR3 protein: CAWTKARDSPLHF
CDR3 DNA: TGTGCCTGGACTAAGGCCCGAGATTCACCCCTCCACTTT

clone size: .
J gene: TRBJ2-1
V gene: TRBV6-4
D gene: .
CDR3 protein: CASSAGGHNEQFF
CDR3 DNA: TGTGCCAGCAGTGCCGGGGGCCATAATGAGCAGTTCTTC

clone size: medium-sized
J gene: TRBJ2-7
V gene: TRBV12-5
D gene: .
CDR3 protein: CASGLVLGARGTYEQYF
CDR3 DNA: TGTGCTAGTGGTTTGGTACTCGGAGCTCGGGGAACCTACGAGCAGTACTTC

clone size: medium-sized
J gene: TRBJ1-3
V gene: TRBV6-1
D gene: TRBD1
CDR3 protein: CASSRTGSGNTIYF
CDR3 DNA: TGTGCCAGCAGCCGGACAGGGAGTGGAAACACCATATATTTT

clone size: .
J gene: TRBJ1-5
V gene: TRBV7-8
D gene: .
CDR3 protein: CASSPSNQPQHF
CDR3 DNA: TGTGCCAGCAGCCCAAGTAACCAGCCCCAGCATTTT

clone size: many
J gene: TRBJ2-1
V gene: TRBV9
D gene: .
CDR3 protein: CASSDDRSADEQFF
CDR3 DNA: TGTGCCAGCAGCGACGATAGATCAGCGGATGAGCAGTTCTTC

clone size: medium-sized
J gene: TRBJ1-3
V gene: TRBV27
D gene: .
CDR3 protein: CANLGGNTIYF
CDR3 DNA: TGTGCCAACCTGGGGGGAAACACCATATATTTT

clone size: many
J gene: TRBJ1-6
V gene: TRBV7-9
D gene: .
CDR3 protein: CASSLENSPLHF
CDR3 DNA: TGTGCCAGCAGCTTAGAGAATTCACCCCTCCACTTT

clone size: medium-sized
J gene: TRBJ2-1
V gene: TRBV24-1
D gene: .
CDR3 protein: CATSDSTGIPYNEQFF
CDR3 DNA: TGTGCCACCAGTGACTCTACAGGAATCCCCTACAATGAGCAGTTCTTC

clone size: many
J gene: TRBJ2-5
V gene: TRBV4-1
D gene: .
CDR3 protein: CASSQDSQVQETQYF
CDR3 DNA: TGCGCCAGCAGCCAAGATTCACAGGTACAAGAGACTCAGTACTTC

clone size: many
J gene: TRBJ2-6
V gene: TRBV5-5
D gene: .
CDR3 protein: CASSPRSSGANVLTF
CDR3 DNA: TGTGCCAGCAGCCCAAGGAGCTCTGGGGCCAACGTCCTGACTTTC

clone size: many
J gene: TRBJ2-7
V gene: TRBV29-1
D gene: .
CDR3 protein: CSVEAKPYEQYF
CDR3 DNA: TGCAGCGTTGAAGCGAAACCCTACGAGCAGTACTTC

clone size: .
J gene: TRBJ2-1
V gene: TRBV6-1
D gene: TRBD2
CDR3 protein: CASSPLTSGPRDEQFF
CDR3 DNA: TGTGCCAGCAGTCCACTGACTAGCGGCCCAAGAGATGAGCAGTTCTTC

clone size: .
J gene: TRBJ2-7
V gene: TRBV20-1
D gene: .
CDR3 protein: CSALGRDQMGEQYF
CDR3 DNA: TGCAGTGCTCTGGGCCGGGACCAAATGGGGGAGCAGTACTTC

clone size: few
J gene: TRBJ1-2
V gene: TRBV27
D gene: .
CDR3 protein: CASSQEGNYGYTF
CDR3 DNA: TGTGCCAGCAGCCAGGAGGGTAACTATGGCTACACCTTC

clone size: many
J gene: TRBJ2-1
V gene: TRBV3-1
D gene: .
CDR3 protein: CASSQGGRGNEQFF
CDR3 DNA: TGTGCCAGCTCGCAGGGTGGGAGGGGGAATGAGCAGTTCTTC

clone size: medium-sized
J gene: TRBJ2-1
V gene: TRBV6-5
D gene: TRBD1
CDR3 protein: CASSTWTGGEGYNEQFF
CDR3 DNA: TGTGCCAGCAGTACCTGGACAGGGGGCGAGGGCTACAATGAGCAGTTCTTC

clone size: .
J gene: TRBJ2-1
V gene: TRBV4-1
D gene: .
CDR3 protein: CASSQPGPNQFF
CDR3 DNA: TGCGCCAGCAGCCAACCGGGCCCAAATCAGTTCTTC

clone size: .
J gene: TRBJ2-6
V gene: TRBV4-1
D gene: .
CDR3 protein: CASSPVWVRSGANVLTF
CDR3 DNA: TGCGCCAGCAGCCCCGTTTGGGTGCGCTCTGGGGCCAACGTCCTGACTTTC

clone size: many
J gene: TRBJ2-7
V gene: TRBV12-3/TRBV12-4
D gene: .
CDR3 protein: CASSLIPLVFEQYF
CDR3 DNA: TGTGCCAGCAGTTTAATTCCTCTAGTTTTCGAGCAGTACTTC

clone size: .
J gene: TRBJ2-2
V gene: TRBV4-1
D gene: .
CDR3 protein: CASSQGTWTTGELFF
CDR3 DNA: TGCGCCAGCAGCCAAGGGACGTGGACCACCGGGGAGCTGTTTTTT

clone size: many
J gene: TRBJ1-2
V gene: TRBV4-2
D gene: .
CDR3 protein: CASSQVGNNYGYTF
CDR3 DNA: TGTGCCAGCAGCCAAGTCGGGAATAACTATGGCTACACCTTC

clone size: medium-sized
J gene: TRBJ2-7
V gene: TRBV6-1
D gene: TRBD1
CDR3 protein: CASSGIPGGAYEQYF
CDR3 DNA: TGTGCCAGCAGTGGGATCCCAGGGGGCGCGTACGAGCAGTACTTC

clone size: medium-sized
J gene: TRBJ1-6
V gene: TRBV2
D gene: .
CDR3 protein: CASRKVSSYNSPLHF
CDR3 DNA: TGTGCCAGCAGGAAAGTTAGCTCCTATAATTCACCCCTCCACTTT

clone size: many
J gene: TRBJ2-5
V gene: TRBV5-1
D gene: .
CDR3 protein: CASSVGIGETQYF
CDR3 DNA: TGCGCCTCCAGCGTGGGTATTGGGGAGACCCAGTACTTC

clone size: .
J gene: TRBJ2-5
V gene: TRBV30
D gene: .
CDR3 protein: CAWNFGAGETQYF
CDR3 DNA: TGTGCCTGGAATTTTGGGGCGGGTGAGACCCAGTACTTC

clone size: many
J gene: TRBJ1-6
V gene: TRBV3-1
D gene: .
CDR3 protein: CASSSAGWNSPLHF
CDR3 DNA: TGTGCCAGCAGCTCTGCTGGGTGGAATTCACCCCTCCACTTT

clone size: .
J gene: TRBJ2-5
V gene: TRBV19
D gene: TRBD2
CDR3 protein: CATSTLAGGPETQYF
CDR3 DNA: TGTGCCACCTCGACACTAGCGGGAGGGCCAGAGACGCAGTACTTC

clone size: many
J gene: TRBJ2-3
V gene: TRBV2
D gene: .
CDR3 protein: CASRPSTDTQYF
CDR3 DNA: TGTGCCAGCAGGCCAAGCACAGATACGCAGTATTTT

clone size: few
J gene: TRBJ2-5
V gene: TRBV6-1
D gene: .
CDR3 protein: CASSKTDVETQYF
CDR3 DNA: TGTGCCAGCAGTAAGACAGATGTAGAGACCCAGTACTTC

clone size: .
J gene: TRBJ2-7
V gene: TRBV28
D gene: TRBD1
CDR3 protein: CASSFRDSPYEQYF
CDR3 DNA: TGTGCCAGCAGTTTCCGGGACAGTCCCTACGAGCAGTACTTC

clone size: few
J gene: TRBJ2-5
V gene: TRBV5-1
D gene: .
CDR3 protein: CASSLGAAQETQYF
CDR3 DNA: TGCGCCAGCAGCTTGGGAGCCGCCCAAGAGACCCAGTACTTC

clone size: many
J gene: TRBJ2-6
V gene: TRBV18
D gene: .
CDR3 protein: CASSPAGTSGANVLTF
CDR3 DNA: TGTGCCAGCTCACCCGCCGGGACCTCTGGGGCCAACGTCCTGACTTTC

clone size: medium-sized
J gene: TRBJ2-3
V gene: TRBV28
D gene: TRBD2
CDR3 protein: CASSQGLAEADTQYF
CDR3 DNA: TGTGCCAGCAGCCAGGGACTAGCGGAAGCAGATACGCAGTATTTT

clone size: few
J gene: TRBJ2-7
V gene: TRBV28
D gene: .
CDR3 protein: CVSSLEGFGYEQYF
CDR3 DNA: TGTGTCAGCAGTTTAGAGGGGTTCGGCTACGAGCAGTACTTC

clone size: medium-sized
J gene: TRBJ2-7
V gene: TRBV5-1
D gene: .
CDR3 protein: CASSQSPPTYEQYF
CDR3 DNA: TGCGCCAGCAGCCAGAGTCCCCCAACCTACGAGCAGTACTTC

clone size: many
J gene: TRBJ2-4
V gene: TRBV24-1
D gene: .
CDR3 protein: CATNRELAKNIQYF
CDR3 DNA: TGTGCCACCAACAGGGAACTAGCCAAAAACATTCAGTACTTC

clone size: .
J gene: TRBJ1-5
V gene: TRBV6-1
D gene: .
CDR3 protein: CASSVRGRGGSNQPQHF
CDR3 DNA: TGTGCCAGCAGTGTTCGTGGCAGGGGTGGGAGCAATCAGCCCCAGCATTTT

clone size: many
J gene: TRBJ2-1
V gene: TRBV27
D gene: TRBD2
CDR3 protein: CTSSLRLASYNEQFF
CDR3 DNA: TGCACCAGCAGTCTACGACTAGCGTCCTACAATGAGCAGTTCTTC